The text below deals with one T cell receptor beta chain. It has no known antigen specificity. No base-level quality is on record; no much larger clone is a single base apart. This record belongs to a study of T cell changes during pregnancy in multiple sclerosis (dated by TCRdb to the late 2010s). Background for the entire study: The study examined how the T cell repertoire changed over the course of pregnancy in women with multiple sclerosis.

Libraries were built with the immunoSEQ multiplex PCR assay. The clones in this table, taken by TCRdb from immuneACCESS, are in-frame only. Not every clone is retained; where verified, under half of the shortfall comes from an unresolved V gene, and the cause of the rest is unknown. The sample yields tens of thousands of clones; 80% to 95% were counted once. Of the sample, roughly 1% is held by the ten largest clones. Reading from cysteine to phenylalanine, the CDR3 counts 14 amino acids. Just the 42-base CDR3 DNA is kept, in frame starting at base 1. The germline ends are 6 bases apart after V is trimmed by 0 bases and J by 2 bases. The germline V gene supplies CDR1 SGDLS and CDR2 YYNGEE.

The chain is made from TRBV9 and TRBJ2-1; the D gene is not confidently resolved. Source: peripheral blood, taken in the first trimester of pregnancy. The receptor was derived from a female donor with multiple sclerosis, enrolled in a pregnancy study. CDR3 protein: CASSVDGTYNEQFF. The DNA sequence reads TGTGCCAGCAGCGTAGACGGTACCTACAATGAGCAGTTCTTC.